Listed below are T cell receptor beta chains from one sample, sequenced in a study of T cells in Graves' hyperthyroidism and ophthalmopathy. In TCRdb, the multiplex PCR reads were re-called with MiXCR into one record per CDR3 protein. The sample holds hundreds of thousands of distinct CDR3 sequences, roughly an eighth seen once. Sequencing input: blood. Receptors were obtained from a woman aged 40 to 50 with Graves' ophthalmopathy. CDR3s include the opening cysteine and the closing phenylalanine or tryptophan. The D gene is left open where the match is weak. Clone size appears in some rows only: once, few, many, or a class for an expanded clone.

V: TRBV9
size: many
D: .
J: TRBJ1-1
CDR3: CASSVGLYTEAFF
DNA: TGTGCCAGCAGCGTAGGACTCTACACTGAAGCTTTCTTT

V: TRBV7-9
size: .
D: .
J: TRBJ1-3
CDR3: CASSLPNSPVAGNTIYF
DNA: TGTGCCAGCAGCTTACCAAACAGTCCGGTGGCTGGAAACACCATATATTTT

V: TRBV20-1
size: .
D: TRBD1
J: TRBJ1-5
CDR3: CSAETGGVNQPQHF
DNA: TGCAGTGCAGAAACAGGGGGCGTGAATCAGCCCCAGCATTTT

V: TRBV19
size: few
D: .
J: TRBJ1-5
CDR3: CASSYRSWSNQPQHF
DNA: TGTGCCAGTAGTTACCGTTCATGGTCAAATCAGCCCCAGCATTTT

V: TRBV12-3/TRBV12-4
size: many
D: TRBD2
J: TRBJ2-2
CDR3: CASSLSAGAGELFF
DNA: TGTGCCAGCAGTTTATCAGCGGGAGCCGGGGAGCTGTTTTTT

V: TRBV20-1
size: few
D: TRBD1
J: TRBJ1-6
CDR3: CSARDTKGQAVYF
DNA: TGCAGTGCTAGAGATACGAAAGGACAGGCCGTTTACTTT

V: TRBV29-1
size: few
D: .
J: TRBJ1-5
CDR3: CSVPDQPQHF
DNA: TGCAGCGTCCCCGATCAGCCCCAGCATTTT

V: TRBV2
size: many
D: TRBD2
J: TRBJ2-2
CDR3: CANARGLAGAGELFF
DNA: TGTGCCAACGCGAGGGGACTAGCGGGGGCCGGGGAGCTGTTTTTT

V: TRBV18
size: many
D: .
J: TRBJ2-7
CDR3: CASSPAFRNYEQYF
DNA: TGTGCCAGCTCACCTGCGTTCCGTAACTACGAGCAGTACTTC

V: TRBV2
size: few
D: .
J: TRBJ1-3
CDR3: CASSRRGTIYF
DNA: TGTGCCAGCAGCCGCAGGGGCACCATATATTTT

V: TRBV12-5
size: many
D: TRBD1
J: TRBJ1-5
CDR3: CASGLGTARTEPQHF
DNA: TGTGCTAGTGGTTTAGGGACAGCCCGGACGGAGCCCCAGCATTTT

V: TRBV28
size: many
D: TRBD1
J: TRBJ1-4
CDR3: CASRSGTGKNEKLFF
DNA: TGTGCCAGCAGGTCGGGGACAGGGAAGAATGAAAAACTGTTTTTT

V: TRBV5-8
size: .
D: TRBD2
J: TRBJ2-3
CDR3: CASNQRDWADTQYF
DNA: TGTGCCAGCAATCAGCGGGATTGGGCAGATACGCAGTATTTT

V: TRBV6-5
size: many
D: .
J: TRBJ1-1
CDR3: CASSYSGFMNTEAFF
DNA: TGTGCCAGCAGTTACTCCGGGTTCATGAACACTGAAGCTTTCTTT

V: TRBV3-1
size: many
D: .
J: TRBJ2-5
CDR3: CASSQLSLGLKETQYF
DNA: TGTGCCAGCAGCCAGTTGTCACTAGGACTTAAAGAGACCCAGTACTTC

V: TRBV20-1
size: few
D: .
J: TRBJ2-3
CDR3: CSARMRGGGTDTQYF
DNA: TGCAGTGCTAGGATGAGGGGGGGCGGCACAGATACGCAGTATTTT

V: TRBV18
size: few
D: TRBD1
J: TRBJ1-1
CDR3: CASSPPDRVWTEAFF
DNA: TGTGCCAGCTCACCGCCAGACAGGGTTTGGACTGAAGCTTTCTTT